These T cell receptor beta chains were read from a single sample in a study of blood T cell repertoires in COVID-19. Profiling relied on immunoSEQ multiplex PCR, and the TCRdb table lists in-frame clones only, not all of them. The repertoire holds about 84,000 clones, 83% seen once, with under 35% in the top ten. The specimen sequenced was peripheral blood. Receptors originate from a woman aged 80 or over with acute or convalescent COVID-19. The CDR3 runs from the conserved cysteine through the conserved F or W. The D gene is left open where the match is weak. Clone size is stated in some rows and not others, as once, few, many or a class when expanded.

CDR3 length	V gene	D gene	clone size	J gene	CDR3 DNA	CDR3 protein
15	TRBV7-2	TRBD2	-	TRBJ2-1	TGTGCCAGCAGCCCCGTAGCGGGAAACCACAATGAGCAGTTCTTC	CASSPVAGNHNEQFF
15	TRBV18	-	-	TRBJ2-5	TGTGCCAGCTCACCCAATGCAGGGGGAGGAGAGACCCAGTACTTC	CASSPNAGGGETQYF
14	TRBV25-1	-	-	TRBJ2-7	TGTGCCAGCAGCCCCACCTGGACAGTCTACGAGCAGTACTTC	CASSPTWTVYEQYF
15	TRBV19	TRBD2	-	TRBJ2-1	TGTGCCAGTATTTCACTAGCGGGGGCCCTCAATGAGCAGTTCTTC	CASISLAGALNEQFF
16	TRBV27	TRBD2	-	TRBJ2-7	TGTGCCAGCAGTGGTCCGGGGGGGGATAGCTCCTACGAGCAGTACTTC	CASSGPGGDSSYEQYF
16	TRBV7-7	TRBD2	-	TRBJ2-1	TGTGCTAGCAGCTTAGCTGCCGCGGGAGAATACAATGAGCAGTTCTTC	CASSLAAAGEYNEQFF
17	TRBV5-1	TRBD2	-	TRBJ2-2	TGCGCCAGCACCATGACCGGGACTAGCCGCGTTACCGGGGAGCTGTTTTTT	CASTMTGTSRVTGELFF
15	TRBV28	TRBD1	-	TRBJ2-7	TGTGCCAGCAGTCCCGGGACAGGCGGCCTCCACGAGCAGTACTTC	CASSPGTGGLHEQYF
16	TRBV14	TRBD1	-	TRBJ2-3	TGTGCCAGCAGCCACCGCAGGGGGTTTGGCACAGATACGCAGTATTTT	CASSHRRGFGTDTQYF
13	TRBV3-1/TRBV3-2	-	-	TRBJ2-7	TGTGCCAGCAGCCAAGAGTCGGGCGGAGGACTGTACTTC	CASSQESGGGLYF
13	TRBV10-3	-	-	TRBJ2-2	TGTGCCATCGAGGCACAAAACACCGGGGAGCTGTTTTTT	CAIEAQNTGELFF
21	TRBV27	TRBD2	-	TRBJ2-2	TGTGCCAGCAGTTCCTCGGACGTGAGAGCGGGGAGGAACACGGACACCGGGGAGCTGTTTTTT	CASSSSDVRAGRNTDTGELFF
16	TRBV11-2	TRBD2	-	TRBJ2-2	TGTGCCAGCAGCTCGCCCGCGGGAGGGGGCACCGGGGAGCTGTTTTTT	CASSSPAGGGTGELFF
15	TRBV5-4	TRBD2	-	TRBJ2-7	TGTGCCAGCAGCTCGACTAGCGGGCTTTCCTACGAGCAGTACTTC	CASSSTSGLSYEQYF
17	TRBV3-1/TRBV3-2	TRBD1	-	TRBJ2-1	TGTGCCAGCAGCCAGGCGGGACAGGGGGCCATTCACAATGAGCAGTTCTTC	CASSQAGQGAIHNEQFF
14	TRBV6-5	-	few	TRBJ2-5	TGTGCCAGCATCAAGGGTGGAGGGCAAGAGACCCAGTACTTC	CASIKGGGQETQYF
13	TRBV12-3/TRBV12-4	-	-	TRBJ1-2	TGTGCCAGCAGCCCCAGGGATGCCTATGGCTACACCTTC	CASSPRDAYGYTF
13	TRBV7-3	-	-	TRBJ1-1	TGTGCCAGCAGCTTTCAGTTGAACACTGAAGCTTTCTTT	CASSFQLNTEAFF
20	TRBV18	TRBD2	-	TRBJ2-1	TGTGCCAGCTCACCACCACGTGTGCGGGAGGTAACGAGCTCCTACAATGAGCAGTTCTTC	CASSPPRVREVTSSYNEQFF
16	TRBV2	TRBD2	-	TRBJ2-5	TGTGCCAGCAGTGCTAGTAGGACTAGCGGACAAGAGACCCAGTACTTC	CASSASRTSGQETQYF
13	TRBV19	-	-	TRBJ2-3	TGTGCCAGTAGTAATCAGGGAACAGATACGCAGTATTTT	CASSNQGTDTQYF
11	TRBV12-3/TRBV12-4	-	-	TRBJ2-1	TGTGCCAGCAGTTTGGGGCCGAGTACGTTCTTC	CASSLGPSTFF
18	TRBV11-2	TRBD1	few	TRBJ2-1	TGTGCCAGCAGCTCCAAACTTTCCCGGGACAGGGTTTACAATGAGCAGTTCTTC	CASSSKLSRDRVYNEQFF
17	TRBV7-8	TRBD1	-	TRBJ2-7	TGTGCCAGCAGCTTAGTAGGGCGCGCAGGGGGTTTCCTCGAGCAGTACTTC	CASSLVGRAGGFLEQYF
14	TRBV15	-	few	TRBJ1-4	TGTGCCACCAGCAAAGGACAGTTTAATGAAAAACTGTTTTTT	CATSKGQFNEKLFF
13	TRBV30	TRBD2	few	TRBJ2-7	TGTGCCTGGAGCGTAGCGGGAGGGAACGAGCAGTACTTC	CAWSVAGGNEQYF
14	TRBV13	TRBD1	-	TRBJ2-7	TGTGCCAGCAGCCGACAGGGAAACATGTACGAGCAGTACTTC	CASSRQGNMYEQYF
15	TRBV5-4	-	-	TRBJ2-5	TGTGCCAGCAGCTTGGGCCTAGAACAAAAAGAGACCCAGTACTTC	CASSLGLEQKETQYF
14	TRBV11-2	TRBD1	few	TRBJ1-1	TGTGCCAGCAGCTTACACCGGGACAGCCCTGAAGCTTTCTTT	CASSLHRDSPEAFF
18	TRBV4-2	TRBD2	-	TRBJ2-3	TGTGCCAGCAGCCAACCCCCGGGGGGGAGATCTAGCACAGATACGCAGTATTTT	CASSQPPGGRSSTDTQYF
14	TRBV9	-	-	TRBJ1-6	TGTGCCAGCAGCGTACCCCCGACAGTTCCACCCCTCCACTTT	CASSVPPTVPPLHF
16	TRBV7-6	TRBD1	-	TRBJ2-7	TGTGCCAGCAGCTTGACAGGGGGCGAGGGCTCCTACGAGCAGTACTTC	CASSLTGGEGSYEQYF
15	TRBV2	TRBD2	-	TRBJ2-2	TGTGCCAGCAGCTTAGCGGGAGGGAACACCGGGGAGCTGTTTTTT	CASSLAGGNTGELFF
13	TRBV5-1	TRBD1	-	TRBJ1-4	TGCGCCAGCAGCTTGGTCCCTAGGGGGCTCCGCTCTTTT	CASSLVPRGLRSF
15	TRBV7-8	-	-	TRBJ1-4	TGTGCCAGCAGCCCCCGAGGTGGCTTTAATGAAAAACTGTTTTTT	CASSPRGGFNEKLFF
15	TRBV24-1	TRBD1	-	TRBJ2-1	TGTGCCACCAGTGACCCCGGGACAGGGGACAATGAGCAGTTCTTC	CATSDPGTGDNEQFF
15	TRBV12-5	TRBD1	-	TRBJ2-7	TGTGCTAGTGGCCCCCTAGGACAGGGCCGGGGGGAGCAGTACTTC	CASGPLGQGRGEQYF
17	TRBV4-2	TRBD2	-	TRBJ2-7	TGTGCCAGCAGCCACGGGGGTAGCGGGAGTAGCACCTACGAGCAGTACTTC	CASSHGGSGSSTYEQYF
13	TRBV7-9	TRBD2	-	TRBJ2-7	TGTGCCAGCAGCTTGGGACTAGGAGTTGAGCAGTACTTC	CASSLGLGVEQYF
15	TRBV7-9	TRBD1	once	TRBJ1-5	TGTGCCAGCAGCTTAGGGGGACAGGGATATCAGCCCCAGCATTTT	CASSLGGQGYQPQHF
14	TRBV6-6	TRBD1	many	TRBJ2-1	TGTGCCAGCAGTTACTTCGACAGGGCGGATGAGCAGTTCTTC	CASSYFDRADEQFF
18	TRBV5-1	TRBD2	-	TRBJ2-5	TGCGCCAGCAGCTTGGGACTAGCGGGAGATATGAACCAAGAGACCCAGTACTTC	CASSLGLAGDMNQETQYF
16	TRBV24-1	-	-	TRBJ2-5	TGTGCCACCAGTGCCGGCTTTACTAGTCCTGGCGAGACCCAGTACTTC	CATSAGFTSPGETQYF
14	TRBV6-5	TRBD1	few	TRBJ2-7	TGTGCCAGCAGTTACGCCCGCAGGGGGTACGAGCAGTACTTC	CASSYARRGYEQYF
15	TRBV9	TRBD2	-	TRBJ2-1	TGTGCCAGCAGCTTAGCGGGGAACTCCTACAATGAGCAGTTCTTC	CASSLAGNSYNEQFF
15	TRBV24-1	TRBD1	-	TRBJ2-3	TGTGCCACCAGTGTAAAACAGGGGGCCCCAGATACGCAGTATTTT	CATSVKQGAPDTQYF
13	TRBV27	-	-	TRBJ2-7	TGTGCCAGCAGTTTGGGCAGGGTCTACGAGCAGTACTTC	CASSLGRVYEQYF
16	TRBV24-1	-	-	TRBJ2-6	TGTGCCACCAGTGATTCGGACTGGGGAGCGGCCAACGTCCTGACTTTC	CATSDSDWGAANVLTF
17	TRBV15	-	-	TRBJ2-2	TGTGCCACCAGCAGAGATATCGAGAGTTCGAACACCGGGGAGCTGTTTTTT	CATSRDIESSNTGELFF
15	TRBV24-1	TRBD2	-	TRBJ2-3	TGTGCCACCAGTGACAGGCGGGGGGGCACAGATACGCAGTATTTT	CATSDRRGGTDTQYF
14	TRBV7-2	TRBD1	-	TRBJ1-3	TGTGCCAGCAGCTTAAGGGTCTCAGGGGGCACCATATATTTT	CASSLRVSGGTIYF
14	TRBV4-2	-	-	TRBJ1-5	TGTGCCAGCAGCCAAGATGAGGGATATCAGCCCCAGCATTTT	CASSQDEGYQPQHF
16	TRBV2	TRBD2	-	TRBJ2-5	TGTGCCAGCAGTTCGACTAGCGGGCGACCCCAAGAGACCCAGTACTTC	CASSSTSGRPQETQYF
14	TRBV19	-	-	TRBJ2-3	TGTGCCAGTAGTATGTTGGGGGCGGCAGATACGCAGTATTTT	CASSMLGAADTQYF
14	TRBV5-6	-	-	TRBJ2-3	TGTGCCAGCAGCCAGGCGGGTGGCACAGATACGCAGTATTTT	CASSQAGGTDTQYF
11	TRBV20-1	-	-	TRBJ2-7	TGCAGTGCTAGGAGGGAATACGAGCAGTACTTC	CSARREYEQYF
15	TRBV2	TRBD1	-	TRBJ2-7	TGTGCCAGCAGTGAGGGACAGGGGGTAGGGTACGAGCAGTACTTC	CASSEGQGVGYEQYF